The next 12 T cell receptor beta chains were all read from a single sample in a study of blood T cell repertoires in COVID-19. Sequenced by immunoSEQ multiplex PCR; TCRdb stores in-frame clones only, minus some. The data show about 96,000 clones, 80% to 90% seen once. The sample taken for sequencing was peripheral blood. These receptor sequences come from a human donor with COVID-19, enrolled during active disease. The donor label of this sample is uncertain.

This clone came up once. This rearrangement joins TRBV9 to TRBJ1-6, with 8 nucleotides matching TRBD1. The J segment lost 7 bases and the V segment lost 0 bases, leaving 3 bases of the junction unmatched. The CDR3 sequence is 15 residues long. The germline CDR1 and CDR2 sequences are SGDLS and YYNGEE. CDR3 nucleotides: TGTGCCAGCAGCGTAGAACGGGACAGGAATTCACCCCTCCACTTT. This translates into CASSVERDRNSPLHF.

The gene calls are TRBV6-5 and TRBJ1-2; D gene unclear. Germline loops: CDR1 MNHEY, CDR2 SVGAGI. There are 13 residues in the CDR3. Trimming removed 7 bases at V and 4 bases at J, with 13 bases between. In DNA form, the CDR3 reads TGTGCCAGCATTCGGCCCGCGGGCTATGGCTACACCTTC. This translates into CASIRPAGYGYTF.

The chain combines TRBV18 with TRBJ2-1, with a tentative D call TRBD2 (5 bases). Trimming left V 3 bases short and J 2 bases short, with 17 bases between. The germline V gene has CDR1 KGHSH and CDR2 LQKENI. The length of the CDR3 is 17 residues. The CDR3 DNA is TGTGCCAGCTCACCCTACACCTGGGAGAGGCCCTACAATGAGCAGTTCTTC. Amino acids: CASSPYTWERPYNEQFF.

The chain has TRBV12-5 and TRBJ2-5, with 7 positions matching TRBD1. This CDR3 contains 15 residues. Per the germline V gene, CDR1 is LGHNT and CDR2 is FRNRAP. J gave up 2 bases and V 1 base, and 4 bases lay outside the gene matches. The chain's CDR3 is CASGLARTGQETQYF. The DNA for the CDR3 is TGTGCTAGTGGTTTGGCCCGGACAGGTCAAGAGACCCAGTACTTC.

The chain combines TRBV6-6 with TRBJ2-4, with a weak D call TRBD1 (6 bases). The CDR3 has 13 residues. Trimming removed 6 bases at V and 6 bases at J, with 12 bases between. The V gene's germline CDR1 is MNHNY and CDR2 SVGAGI (reference sequence). The CDR3 spells CASSQGQGNIQYF. CDR3 nucleotide sequence: TGTGCCAGCAGCCAGGGACAAGGAAACATTCAGTACTTC.

DNA of the CDR3: TGCGCCAGCAGCAGGGTCGGGGAGTTGAACACTGAAGCTTTCTTT. This encodes CASSRVGELNTEAFF. V is TRBV5-1 and J is TRBJ1-1; D uncertain. The CDR3 sequence is 15 residues long. Looked up from germline, CDR1 is SGHRS and CDR2 is YFSETQ. Trimming removed 4 bases from V and 0 bases from J, with 13 bases in between.

The chain recombines TRBV11-2 with TRBJ2-3, with 7 bases lining up with TRBD1. Germline V CDR1 and CDR2: SGHAT, FQNNGV. V lost 3 bases to trimming and J lost 4 bases; unmatched junction nucleotides: 4. The CDR3 runs 14 residues. Here the CDR3 DNA reads TGTGCCAGCAGCTTCGCCAGGGGGTCAGATACGCAGTATTTT. Translation gives CASSFARGSDTQYF.

The rearrangement joins TRBV12-3 or TRBV12-4 to TRBJ2-7; tentative D call: TRBD2 (6 bases). This CDR3 has 13 residues. The V and J ends lost 5 bases and 0 bases respectively, with 8 bases between them. This CDR3 is CASSGGASYEQYF. The CDR3 DNA sequence: TGTGCCAGCAGTGGCGGGGCCTCCTACGAGCAGTACTTC.

The V gene is TRBV12-5, the J gene TRBJ1-5, with 7 bases aligning to TRBD1. This CDR3 has 14 residues. J was trimmed by 7 bases and V by 6 bases; bases with no gene match: 9. Germline V lookup: CDR1 LGHNT, CDR2 FRNRAP. This chain's CDR3 is CASGPDREEQPQHF. CDR3 coding DNA: TGTGCTAGTGGACCTGACAGGGAGGAGCAGCCCCAGCATTTT.

V usage is TRBV9 and J usage is TRBJ2-5; 8 bases align to TRBD1. The germline CDR1 and CDR2 sequences are SGDLS and YYNGEE. The CDR3 is 15 amino acids. V shed 3 bases and J 4 bases; nucleotides not matched to a gene: 8. DNA of the CDR3: TGTGCCAGCAGCGGCGGACAGGGAGAAGTAGAGACCCAGTACTTC. The encoded protein is CASSGGQGEVETQYF. The entire variable domain, with the rest obtained from reference TRBV9 and TRBJ2-5, is as follows: DSGVTQTPKHLITATGQRVTLRCSPRSGDLSVYWYQQSLDQGLQFLIQYYNGEERAKGNILERFSAQQFPDLHSELNLSSLELGDSALYFCASSGGQGEVETQYFGPGTRLLVL.

In this sample, this clone turned up once. This chain connects TRBV5-6 to TRBJ1-2; 11 nucleotides agree with TRBD1. The CDR3 extends over 15 amino acids. The germline V gene has CDR1 SGHDT and CDR2 YYEEEE. V dropped 4 bases and J dropped 4; count of bases not matched to a gene: 6. CDR3 sequence: CASSIGQGAIYGYTF. CDR3 coding DNA: TGTGCCAGCAGCATCGGACAGGGGGCGATCTATGGCTACACCTTC.

This clone was seen once. The genes are TRBV19 and TRBJ1-1, with D possibly matching TRBD1 (6 bases). The CDR3 consists of 14 residues. The germline V gene has CDR1 LNHDA and CDR2 SQIVND (reference sequence). V lost 6 bases and J lost 5, with 16 bases in between. The CDR3: CASRAEGGTTEAFF. The CDR3 nucleotides read TGTGCCAGTAGGGCCGAGGGGGGGACTACTGAAGCTTTCTTT.